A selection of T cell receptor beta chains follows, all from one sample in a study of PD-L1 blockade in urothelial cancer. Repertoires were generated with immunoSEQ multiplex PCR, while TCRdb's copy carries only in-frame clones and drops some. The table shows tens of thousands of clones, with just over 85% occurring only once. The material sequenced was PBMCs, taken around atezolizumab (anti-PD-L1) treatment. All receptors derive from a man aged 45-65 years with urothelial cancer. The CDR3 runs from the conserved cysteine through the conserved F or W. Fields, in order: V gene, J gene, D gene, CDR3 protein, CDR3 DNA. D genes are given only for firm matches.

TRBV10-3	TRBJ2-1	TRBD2	CAISTSGGPYNEQFF	TGTGCCATCAGCACTAGCGGGGGCCCCTACAATGAGCAGTTCTTC
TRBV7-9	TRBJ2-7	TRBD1	CASSPGTGYEQYF	TGTGCCAGCAGCCCCGGGACAGGGTACGAGCAGTACTTC
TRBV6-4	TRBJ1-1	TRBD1	CASSDQDRGDTEAFF	TGTGCCAGCAGTGACCAAGACAGGGGCGACACTGAAGCTTTCTTT
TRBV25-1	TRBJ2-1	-	CASSERYSTRLHNEQFF	TGTGCCAGCAGTGAAAGGTACTCCACGCGACTTCACAATGAGCAGTTCTTC
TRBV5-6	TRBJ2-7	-	CASSLAGEQYF	TGTGCCAGCAGCTTGGCCGGGGAGCAGTACTTC
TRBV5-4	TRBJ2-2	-	CASSLVTGNTGELFF	TGTGCCAGCAGCTTGGTCACAGGGAACACCGGGGAGCTGTTTTTT
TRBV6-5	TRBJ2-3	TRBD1	CASSYSGQGPDTQYF	TGTGCCAGCAGTTACTCGGGACAGGGGCCAGATACGCAGTATTTT
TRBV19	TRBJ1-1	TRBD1	CASSIGQGEAFF	TGTGCCAGTAGTATAGGACAGGGTGAAGCTTTCTTT
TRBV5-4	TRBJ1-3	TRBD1	CASSSGTGPGNTIYF	TGTGCCAGCAGCTCCGGGACAGGGCCTGGAAACACCATATATTTT
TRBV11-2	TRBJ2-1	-	CASSSGGSIYNEQFF	TGTGCCAGCAGCTCGGGGGGCAGCATTTACAATGAGCAGTTCTTC
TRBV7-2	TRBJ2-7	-	CASSSRYEQYF	TGTGCCAGCAGCTCTCGCTACGAGCAGTACTTC
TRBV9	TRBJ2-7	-	CASSLKEGGIYEQYF	TGTGCCAGCAGCCTCAAGGAGGGGGGGATCTACGAGCAGTACTTC
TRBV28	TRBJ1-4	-	CASSPAGGAGEKLFF	TGTGCCAGCAGCCCAGCGGGGGGGGCGGGTGAAAAACTGTTTTTT
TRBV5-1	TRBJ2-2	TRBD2	CANSLVGTTNTGELFF	TGCGCCAACAGCTTGGTCGGGACTACGAACACCGGGGAGCTGTTTTTT
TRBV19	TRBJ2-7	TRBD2	CASSPHSGGAYEQYF	TGTGCCAGTAGTCCCCATAGCGGGGGGGCCTACGAGCAGTACTTC
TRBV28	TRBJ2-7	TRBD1	CASSFYLGQGSRYEQYF	TGTGCCAGCAGTTTTTATTTGGGACAGGGGTCAAGGTACGAGCAGTACTTC
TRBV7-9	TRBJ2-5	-	CASSLWEYQETQYF	TGTGCCAGCAGCTTATGGGAGTACCAAGAGACCCAGTACTTC
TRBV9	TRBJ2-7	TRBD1	CASSATGAIYEQYF	TGTGCCAGCAGCGCGACAGGGGCAATCTACGAGCAGTACTTC
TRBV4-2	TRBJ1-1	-	CASSPRPGQPNTEAFF	TGTGCCAGCAGCCCTCGCCCAGGACAGCCTAACACTGAAGCTTTCTTT
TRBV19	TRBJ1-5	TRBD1	CASRQDQTGGRGSNQPQHF	TGTGCCAGTAGACAAGATCAGACAGGGGGCAGGGGGAGCAATCAGCCCCAGCATTTT
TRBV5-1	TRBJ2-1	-	CASRDSLGEQFF	TGCGCCAGCAGAGACAGCCTCGGTGAGCAGTTCTTC
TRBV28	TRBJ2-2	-	CASSSPRTNTGELFF	TGTGCCAGCAGTTCACCGCGTACGAACACCGGGGAGCTGTTTTTT
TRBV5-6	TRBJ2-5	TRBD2	CASSPTPSGGEETQYF	TGTGCCAGCAGCCCTACGCCTAGCGGGGGGGAAGAGACCCAGTACTTC
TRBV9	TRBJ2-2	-	CASSVGSDSFTGELFF	TGTGCCAGCAGCGTAGGCTCAGACAGCTTCACCGGGGAGCTGTTTTTT
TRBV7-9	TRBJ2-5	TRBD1	CASSPRQGAWETQYF	TGTGCCAGCAGCCCCCGACAGGGGGCTTGGGAGACCCAGTACTTC
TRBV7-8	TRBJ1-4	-	CASSLFRVPMGTNEKLFF	TGTGCCAGCAGCTTGTTCCGGGTCCCAATGGGAACTAATGAAAAACTGTTTTTT
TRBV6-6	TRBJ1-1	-	CASRIKNTEAFF	TGTGCCAGCAGAATCAAGAACACTGAAGCTTTCTTT
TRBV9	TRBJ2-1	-	CASSPVGGSYNEQFF	TGTGCCAGCAGCCCCGTCGGTGGCTCCTACAATGAGCAGTTCTTC
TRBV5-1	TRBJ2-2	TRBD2	CASSLRASGGPNTGELFF	TGCGCCAGCAGCTTAAGGGCTAGCGGGGGCCCGAACACCGGGGAGCTGTTTTTT
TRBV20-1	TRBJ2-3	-	CSARARDTQYF	TGCAGTGCTAGAGCTAGAGATACGCAGTATTTT